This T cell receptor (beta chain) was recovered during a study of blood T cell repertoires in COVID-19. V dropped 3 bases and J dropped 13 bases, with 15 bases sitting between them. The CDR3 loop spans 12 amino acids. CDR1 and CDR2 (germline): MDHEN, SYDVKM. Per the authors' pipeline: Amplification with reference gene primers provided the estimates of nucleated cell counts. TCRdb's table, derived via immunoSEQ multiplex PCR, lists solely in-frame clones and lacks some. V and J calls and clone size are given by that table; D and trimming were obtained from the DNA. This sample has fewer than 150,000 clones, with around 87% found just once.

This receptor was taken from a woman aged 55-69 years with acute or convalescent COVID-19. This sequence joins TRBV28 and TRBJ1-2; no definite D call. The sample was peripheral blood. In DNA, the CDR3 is TGTGCCAGCAGTTTGTCAGGCCTGATAGGCACCTTC. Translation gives CASSLSGLIGTF.